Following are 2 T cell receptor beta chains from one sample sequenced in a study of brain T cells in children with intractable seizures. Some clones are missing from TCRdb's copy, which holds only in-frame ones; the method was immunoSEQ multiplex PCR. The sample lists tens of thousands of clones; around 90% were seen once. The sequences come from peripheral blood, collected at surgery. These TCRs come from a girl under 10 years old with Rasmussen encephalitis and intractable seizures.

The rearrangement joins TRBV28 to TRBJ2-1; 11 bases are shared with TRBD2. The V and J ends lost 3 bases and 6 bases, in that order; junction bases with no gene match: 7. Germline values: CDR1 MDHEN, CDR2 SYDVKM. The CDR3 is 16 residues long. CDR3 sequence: CASSFRVAGGFNEQFF. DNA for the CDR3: TGTGCCAGCAGTTTCCGGGTAGCGGGGGGGTTCAATGAGCAGTTCTTC.

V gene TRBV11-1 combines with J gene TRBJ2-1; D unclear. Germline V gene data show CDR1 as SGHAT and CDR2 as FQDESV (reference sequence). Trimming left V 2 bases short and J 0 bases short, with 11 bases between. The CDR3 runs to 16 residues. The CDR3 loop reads CASSLRVRSSYNEQFF. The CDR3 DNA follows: TGTGCCAGCAGCTTAAGAGTACGATCCTCCTACAATGAGCAGTTCTTC. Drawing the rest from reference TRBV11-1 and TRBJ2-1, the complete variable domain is EAEVAQSPRYKITEKSQAVAFWCDPISGHATLYWYRQILGQGPELLVQFQDESVVDDSQLPKDRFSAERLKGVDSTLKIQPAELGDSAMYLCASSLRVRSSYNEQFFGPGTRLTVL.